The clone carrying this T cell receptor (beta chain) showed up many times. The CDR3 consists of 15 residues. V dropped 5 bases and J dropped 5; count of bases not matched to a gene: 10. Unique molecular identifiers featured in how the TCRbeta library was prepared. TCRdb reanalysed the PCR reads using MiXCR and keeps one entry per CDR3 protein. The sample holds hundreds of thousands of distinct CDR3 sequences, approximately 16% seen once. The data derive from a study of T-cell reconstitution after alpha-beta-depleted transplantation in children. Sequenced here: PBMCs from the stem cell graft donor, sampled from the stem cell graft. The receptor was derived from a human donor who donated a stem cell graft to a child with acute myeloid leukemia. The chain joins TRBV12-3 or TRBV12-4 to TRBJ1-1, with TRBD1 identical over 8 bases. The CDR3 protein is CASSLRTGKKTEAFF. DNA for the CDR3: TGTGCCAGCAGTCTGCGGACAGGGAAGAAAACTGAAGCTTTCTTT.